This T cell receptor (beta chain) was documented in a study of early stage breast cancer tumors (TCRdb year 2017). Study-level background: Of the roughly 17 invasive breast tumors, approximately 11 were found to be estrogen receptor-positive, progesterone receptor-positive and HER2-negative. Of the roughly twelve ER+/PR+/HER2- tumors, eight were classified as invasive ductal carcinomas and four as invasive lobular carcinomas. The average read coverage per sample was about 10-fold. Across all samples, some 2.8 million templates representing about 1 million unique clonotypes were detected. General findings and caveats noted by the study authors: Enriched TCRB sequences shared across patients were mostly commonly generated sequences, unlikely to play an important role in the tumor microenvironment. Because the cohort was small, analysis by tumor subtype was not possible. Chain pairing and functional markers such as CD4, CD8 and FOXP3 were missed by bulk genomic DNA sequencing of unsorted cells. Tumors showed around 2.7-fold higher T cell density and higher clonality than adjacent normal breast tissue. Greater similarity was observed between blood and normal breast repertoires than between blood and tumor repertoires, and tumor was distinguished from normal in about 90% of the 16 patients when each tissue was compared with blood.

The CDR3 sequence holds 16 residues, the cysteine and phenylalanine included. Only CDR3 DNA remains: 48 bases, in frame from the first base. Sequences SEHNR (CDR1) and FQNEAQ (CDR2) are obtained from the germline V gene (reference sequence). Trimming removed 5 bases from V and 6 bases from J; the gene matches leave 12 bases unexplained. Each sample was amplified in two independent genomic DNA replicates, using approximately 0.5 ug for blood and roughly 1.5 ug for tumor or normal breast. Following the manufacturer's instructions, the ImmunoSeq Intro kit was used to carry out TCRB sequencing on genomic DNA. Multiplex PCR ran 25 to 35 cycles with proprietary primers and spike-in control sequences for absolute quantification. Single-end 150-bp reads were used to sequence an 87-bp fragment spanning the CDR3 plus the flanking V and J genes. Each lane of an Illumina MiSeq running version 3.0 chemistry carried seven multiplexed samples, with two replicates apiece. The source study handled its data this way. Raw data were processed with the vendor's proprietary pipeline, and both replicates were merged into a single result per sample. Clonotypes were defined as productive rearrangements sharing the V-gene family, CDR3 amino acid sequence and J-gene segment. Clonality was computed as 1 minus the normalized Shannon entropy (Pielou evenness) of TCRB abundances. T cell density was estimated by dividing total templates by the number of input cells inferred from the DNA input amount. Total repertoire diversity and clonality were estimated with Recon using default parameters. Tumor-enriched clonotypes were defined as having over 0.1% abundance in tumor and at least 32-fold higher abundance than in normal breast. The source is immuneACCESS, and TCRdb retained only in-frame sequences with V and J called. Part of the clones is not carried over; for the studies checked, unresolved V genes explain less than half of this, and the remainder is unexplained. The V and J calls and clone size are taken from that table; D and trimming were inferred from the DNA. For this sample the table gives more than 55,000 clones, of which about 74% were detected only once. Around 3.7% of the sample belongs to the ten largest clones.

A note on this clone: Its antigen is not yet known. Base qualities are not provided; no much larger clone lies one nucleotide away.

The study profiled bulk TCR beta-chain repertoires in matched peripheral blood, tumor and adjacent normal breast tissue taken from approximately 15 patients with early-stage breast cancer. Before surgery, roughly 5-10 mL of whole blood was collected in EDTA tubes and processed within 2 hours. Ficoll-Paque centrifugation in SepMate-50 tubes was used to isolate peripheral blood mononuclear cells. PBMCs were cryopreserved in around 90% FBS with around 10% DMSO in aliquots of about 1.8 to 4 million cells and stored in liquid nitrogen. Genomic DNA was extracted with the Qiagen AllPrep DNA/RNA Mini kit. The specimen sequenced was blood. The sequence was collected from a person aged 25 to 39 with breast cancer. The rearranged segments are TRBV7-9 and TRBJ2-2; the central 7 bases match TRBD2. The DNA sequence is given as TGTGCCAGCAGCCGGAGGGGCGGGAGCGGCGCCGGGGAGCTGTTTTTT. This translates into CASSRRGGSGAGELFF.